The T cell receptor (beta chain) under discussion was sequenced for a study of a mutant IDH1 vaccine in newly diagnosed glioma. Study at large: Vaccines were first given 4-6 weeks after radiotherapy alone, or with temozolomide cycles. Study results and caveats: Vaccine-induced immune responses occurred in less than 95% of patients.

The CDR3 has 15 residues. V lost 4 bases, J lost 8 bases, and 9 bases stayed unmatched. Germline CDR1 SGHKS, CDR2 YYEKEE (reference sequence). Generated by immunoSEQ multiplex PCR, the TCRdb table keeps only in-frame clones and is missing some. The repertoire includes roughly 74,000 clones, approximately 85% of them detected once, and 0.77% sits in the top ten. Described time point: week 23, last vaccination. Every single dose of the vaccine, 300 ug of mutant IDH1 20-mer peptide, came with topical imiquimod. A word on this clone: Its antigen remains unknown.

This specimen consisted of PBMCs, obtained from a glioma patient whose treatment included an IDH1 peptide vaccine. The gene calls are TRBV5-5 and TRBJ2-1, with 10 nucleotides matching TRBD2. The TCR sequence derives from a woman in her forties or fifties with glioma. The CDR3 DNA is TGTGCCAGCAGCGTATGGACTAGCGGAAGGGATGAGCAGTTCTTC. Protein: CASSVWTSGRDEQFF.